These T cell receptor beta chains were read from a single sample in a study of T cell changes during pregnancy in multiple sclerosis. Produced via immunoSEQ multiplex PCR; TCRdb's table is partial and in-frame only. Among tens of thousands of clones listed, approximately 85% were seen once. Sequencing used peripheral blood, obtained in the first trimester of pregnancy. The receptors were gathered from a female donor with multiple sclerosis, enrolled in a pregnancy study. Both conserved end residues are part of each CDR3. The order of the fields is CDR3 protein, CDR3 DNA, clone size, V gene, D gene, J gene. D genes are given only for firm matches. Clone size is shown for a subset of rows, as once, few, many or a class of expanded clone.

CASSLGTDSDEKLFF	TGTGCCAGCAGTCTTGGGACAGATTCAGATGAAAAACTGTTTTTT	once	TRBV7-6	TRBD1	TRBJ1-4
CTSSQSSPYEQYF	TGCACCAGCAGCCAATCTAGCCCCTACGAGCAGTACTTC	NA	TRBV1	NA	TRBJ2-7
CASSLFRGEGQYF	TGTGCCAGCAGCTTATTCAGGGGTGAGGGGCAGTACTTC	NA	TRBV5-5	NA	TRBJ2-7
CASSRQGVNQPQHF	TGTGCCAGCAGCCGACAGGGGGTCAATCAGCCCCAGCATTTT	NA	TRBV9	TRBD1	TRBJ1-5
CAWTQGGSGNTIYF	TGTGCCTGGACCCAGGGTGGCTCTGGAAACACCATATATTTT	NA	TRBV30	NA	TRBJ1-3
CASSLQDRRDTQYF	TGCGCCAGCAGCCTACAGGACAGAAGGGATACGCAGTATTTT	NA	TRBV5-1	NA	TRBJ2-3
CASSPGTTNEQFF	TGTGCCAGCTCTCCCGGGACTACTAATGAGCAGTTCTTC	NA	TRBV18	TRBD2	TRBJ2-1
CASSSRTGRRHF	TGTGCCAGCAGCTCCCGGACAGGGCGTCGGCACTTC	NA	TRBV9	TRBD1	TRBJ2-7
CASSSRRGASSYEQYF	TGTGCCAGCAGCTCGAGGCGAGGTGCTAGCTCCTACGAGCAGTACTTC	NA	TRBV5-4	NA	TRBJ2-7
CASTLGISGNTIYF	TGTGCCAGCACCCTGGGCATCTCTGGAAACACCATATATTTT	NA	TRBV2	NA	TRBJ1-3
CSGGDREVYGYTF	TGCAGCGGGGGGGACAGGGAAGTCTATGGCTACACCTTC	NA	TRBV29-1	TRBD1	TRBJ1-2
CASSFTSGWADTQYF	TGCGCCAGCAGCTTTACTAGCGGGTGGGCAGATACGCAGTATTTT	NA	TRBV5-1	TRBD2	TRBJ2-3
CAWTSRTGQNTEAFF	TGTGCCTGGACCTCTCGGACAGGGCAGAACACTGAAGCTTTCTTT	NA	TRBV30	TRBD1	TRBJ1-1
CASTLGGAGEKLFF	TGTGCCAGCACCCTAGGGGGGGCTGGTGAAAAACTGTTTTTT	NA	TRBV28	NA	TRBJ1-4
CASSQGASGYNEQFF	TGCGCCAGCAGCCAAGGGGCTAGCGGTTACAATGAGCAGTTCTTC	NA	TRBV4-1	TRBD2	TRBJ2-1
CASSLQGTNEKLFF	TGTGCCAGCTCGCTACAGGGGACTAATGAAAAACTGTTTTTT	NA	TRBV18	TRBD1	TRBJ1-4
CASSLRDSLSTDTQYF	TGCGCCAGCAGTCTTAGGGACAGCCTGAGCACAGATACGCAGTATTTT	NA	TRBV5-1	TRBD1	TRBJ2-3
CASSLFAAGGWNYGYTF	TGTGCCAGCAGCTTGTTTGCCGCAGGGGGCTGGAACTATGGCTACACCTTC	NA	TRBV5-4	TRBD1	TRBJ1-2
CASRPRRTSGRFFQAGELFF	TGTGCCAGCCGACCCCGACGGACTAGCGGGAGATTTTTCCAGGCCGGGGAGCTGTTTTTT	NA	TRBV28	TRBD2	TRBJ2-2
CASSKPSSGNTEAFF	TGTGCCAGCAGTAAACCCTCGAGCGGGAACACTGAAGCTTTCTTT	NA	TRBV6-5	NA	TRBJ1-1
CAISEGEPPVEAQFF	TGTGCCATCAGTGAGGGGGAGCCCCCGGTCGAGGCGCAGTTCTTC	NA	TRBV10-3	NA	TRBJ2-1
CASSLSLAGSSYEQYF	TGTGCCAGCAGTTTAAGCCTAGCGGGATCAAGCTACGAGCAGTACTTC	NA	TRBV27	TRBD2	TRBJ2-7
CATSRLGGLNQPQHF	TGTGCCACCAGCAGATTAGGGGGCTTGAATCAGCCCCAGCATTTT	few	TRBV15	TRBD1	TRBJ1-5
CASSYSGGAIYEQYF	TGTGCCAGCAGTTACTCCGGCGGGGCCATCTACGAGCAGTACTTC	NA	TRBV6-6	NA	TRBJ2-7
CASSARLGGTEAFF	TGCGCCAGCAGTGCCCGTCTGGGGGGGACTGAAGCTTTCTTT	once	TRBV10-1	NA	TRBJ1-1
CSVAQGYHEQFF	TGCAGCGTTGCACAGGGTTATCATGAGCAGTTCTTC	NA	TRBV29-1	NA	TRBJ2-1
CASSDRVIPTGELFF	TGCGCCAGCAGCGATCGGGTCATTCCCACCGGGGAGCTGTTTTTT	NA	TRBV5-1	NA	TRBJ2-2
CASSLGQGVSGYGYTF	TGTGCCAGCAGCTTAGGTCAGGGGGTATCGGGCTATGGCTACACCTTC	NA	TRBV11-2	TRBD1	TRBJ1-2
CASSVQVMNTEAFF	TGTGCCAGCAGCGTACAGGTAATGAACACTGAAGCTTTCTTT	NA	TRBV7-8	NA	TRBJ1-1
CASRTSGRTYEQYF	TGTGCCAGCAGGACTAGCGGGAGAACCTACGAGCAGTACTTC	NA	TRBV6-5	TRBD2	TRBJ2-7
CSAGGNEQFF	TGCAGTGCCGGGGGTAATGAGCAGTTCTTC	NA	TRBV20-1	NA	TRBJ2-1
CASSPQLTGGLEQYF	TGTGCCAGCAGCCCACAGTTGACAGGGGGATTGGAGCAGTACTTC	once	TRBV21-1	NA	TRBJ2-7
CASSPQAGTDTQYF	TGTGCCAGCAGCCCCCAGGCTGGTACAGATACGCAGTATTTT	NA	TRBV7-3	NA	TRBJ2-3
CASSQFTDRIDYEQYF	TGTGCCAGCAGCCAATTTACGGACAGGATCGATTACGAGCAGTACTTC	NA	TRBV5-6	TRBD1	TRBJ2-7
CASSPYPSGTSMSDTQYF	TGTGCCAGCAGCCCGTACCCTAGCGGGACCTCCATGTCAGATACGCAGTATTTT	few	TRBV28	TRBD2	TRBJ2-3
CASSLGSSLSSTEAFF	TGCGCCAGCAGCTTGGGGTCCTCCCTGAGTAGCACTGAAGCTTTCTTT	few	TRBV5-1	NA	TRBJ1-1
CASTQGQSYEQYF	TGTGCCAGCACCCAGGGACAGAGCTACGAGCAGTACTTC	NA	TRBV28	TRBD1	TRBJ2-7
CASSVDRADTQYF	TGCGCCAGCAGCGTTGACAGGGCAGATACGCAGTATTTT	few	TRBV5-1	TRBD1	TRBJ2-3
CASSQDEERTSGRSYNEQFF	TGCGCCAGCAGCCAAGATGAGGAACGGACTAGCGGACGCTCCTACAATGAGCAGTTCTTC	NA	TRBV4-1	TRBD2	TRBJ2-1
CASSLGGAANYGYTF	TGTGCCAGCAGTTTGGGAGGGGCAGCTAACTATGGCTACACCTTC	NA	TRBV28	NA	TRBJ1-2
CASSLDGRYTEAFF	TGTGCCAGCAGCTTAGACGGCAGGTACACTGAAGCTTTCTTT	NA	TRBV7-9	NA	TRBJ1-1
CASSEGWQGSNQPQHF	TGCGCCAGCAGTGAGGGTTGGCAGGGATCCAATCAGCCCCAGCATTTT	NA	TRBV10-1	NA	TRBJ1-5
CASSSPGGGSETQYF	TGTGCCAGCAGCTCTCCTGGGGGCGGGTCAGAGACCCAGTACTTC	NA	TRBV7-9	NA	TRBJ2-5
CASSAKIIDRKQFF	TGTGCCAGCAGCGCCAAGATTATAGATCGTAAGCAGTTCTTC	NA	TRBV4-2	NA	TRBJ2-1
CASGRLGAKGDTQYF	TGTGCTAGTGGTCGGTTGGGGGCCAAGGGGGATACGCAGTATTTT	NA	TRBV12-5	NA	TRBJ2-3
CASSLVDRRGSLNIQYF	TGTGCCAGCAGCTTAGTCGACAGGCGTGGATCATTAAACATTCAGTACTTC	NA	TRBV11-2	NA	TRBJ2-4
CASRDRENQPQHF	TGTGCCAGCAGGGACAGGGAGAATCAGCCCCAGCATTTT	NA	TRBV6-6	TRBD1	TRBJ1-5
CASSIGPVNYGYTF	TGTGCCAGTAGTATAGGCCCAGTTAACTATGGCTACACCTTC	NA	TRBV19	NA	TRBJ1-2
CASSLGGTSRVEQFF	TGTGCCAGCAGCTTAGGGGGGACTAGCCGGGTTGAGCAGTTCTTC	NA	TRBV7-2	TRBD2	TRBJ2-1
CASSLADGVGTQYF	TGTGCCAGCAGCTTGGCCGACGGGGTCGGGACCCAGTACTTC	NA	TRBV7-2	NA	TRBJ2-5
CASSLLPGLAGLSSYNEQFF	TGCGCCAGCAGCTTGCTTCCCGGGCTAGCGGGCCTTAGCTCCTACAATGAGCAGTTCTTC	NA	TRBV5-1	TRBD2	TRBJ2-1
CASSSIGGATEMNTEAFF	TGTGCCAGCAGCTCCATAGGGGGAGCAACAGAGATGAACACTGAAGCTTTCTTT	NA	TRBV13	NA	TRBJ1-1